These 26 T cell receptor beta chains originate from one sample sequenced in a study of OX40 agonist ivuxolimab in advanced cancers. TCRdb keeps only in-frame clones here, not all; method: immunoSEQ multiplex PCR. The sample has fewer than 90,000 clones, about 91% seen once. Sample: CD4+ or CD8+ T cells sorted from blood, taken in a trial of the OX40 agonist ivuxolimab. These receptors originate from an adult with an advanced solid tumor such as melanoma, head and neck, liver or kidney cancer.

CDR3 residues: CASETEFTDTQYF. In DNA, the CDR3 is TGTGCCAGCGAGACAGAGTTCACAGATACGCAGTATTTT. The chain links TRBV7-9 to TRBJ2-3; weak D call: TRBD1 (5 bases). The CDR3 spans 13 residues. V was cut by 8 bases and J by 2 bases, with 11 bases left in between. Germline V gene data show CDR1 as SEHNR and CDR2 as FQNEAQ (reference sequence).

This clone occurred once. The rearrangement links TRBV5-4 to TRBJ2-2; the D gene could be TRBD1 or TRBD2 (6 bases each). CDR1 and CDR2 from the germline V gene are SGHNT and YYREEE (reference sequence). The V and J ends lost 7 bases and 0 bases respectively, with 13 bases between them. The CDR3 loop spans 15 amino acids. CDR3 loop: CASLKGGANTGELFF. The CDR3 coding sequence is TGTGCCAGCCTAAAGGGGGGTGCGAACACCGGGGAGCTGTTTTTT.

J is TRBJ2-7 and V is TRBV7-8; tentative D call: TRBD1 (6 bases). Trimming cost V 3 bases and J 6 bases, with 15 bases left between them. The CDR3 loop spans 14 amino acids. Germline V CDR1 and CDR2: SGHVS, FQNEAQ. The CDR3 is CASSFAGVRIEQYF. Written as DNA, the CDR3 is TGTGCCAGCAGCTTCGCAGGGGTGAGGATCGAGCAGTACTTC.

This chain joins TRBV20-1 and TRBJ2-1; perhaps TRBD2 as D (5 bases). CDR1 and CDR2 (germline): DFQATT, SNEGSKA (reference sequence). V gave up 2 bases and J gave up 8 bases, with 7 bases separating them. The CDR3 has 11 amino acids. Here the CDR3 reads CSARKDYEQFF. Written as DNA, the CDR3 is TGCAGTGCTAGAAAGGACTATGAGCAGTTCTTC.

CDR3: CASSLVWAPYEQYF. The CDR3 coding sequence is TGTGCCAGCAGCCTAGTGTGGGCCCCCTACGAGCAGTACTTC. The chain uses TRBV7-2 and TRBJ2-7; D unclear. The CDR3 covers 14 residues. CDR1 is SGHTA and CDR2 is FQGNSA in the germline V gene. The V end was cut by 5 bases, the J end by 2 bases, with 13 bases between.

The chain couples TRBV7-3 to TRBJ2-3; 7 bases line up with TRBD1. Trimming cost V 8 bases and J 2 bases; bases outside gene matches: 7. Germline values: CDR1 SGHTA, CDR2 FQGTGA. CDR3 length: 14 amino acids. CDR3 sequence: CASATGTDTDTQYF. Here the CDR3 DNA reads TGTGCCAGCGCTACCGGGACAGACACAGATACGCAGTATTTT.

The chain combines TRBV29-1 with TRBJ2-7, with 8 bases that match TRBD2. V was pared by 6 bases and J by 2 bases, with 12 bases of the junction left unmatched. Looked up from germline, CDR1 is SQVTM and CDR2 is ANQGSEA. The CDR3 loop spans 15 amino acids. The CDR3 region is CSVREPGLGTYEQYF. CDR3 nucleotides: TGCAGCGTCAGAGAACCGGGACTAGGGACCTACGAGCAGTACTTC.

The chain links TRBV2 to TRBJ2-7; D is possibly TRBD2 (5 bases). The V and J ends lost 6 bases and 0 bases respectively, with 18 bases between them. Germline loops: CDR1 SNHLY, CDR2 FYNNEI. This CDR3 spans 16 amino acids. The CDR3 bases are TGTGCCAGCAGCGATATCACGGGATGGAGCTCCTACGAGCAGTACTTC. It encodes CASSDITGWSSYEQYF.

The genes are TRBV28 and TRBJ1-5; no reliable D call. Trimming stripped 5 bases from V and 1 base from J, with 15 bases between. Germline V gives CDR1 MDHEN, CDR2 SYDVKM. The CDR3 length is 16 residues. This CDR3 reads CASSTHKRYSNQPQHF. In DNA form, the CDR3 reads TGTGCCAGCAGTACGCATAAGAGGTACAGCAATCAGCCCCAGCATTTT.

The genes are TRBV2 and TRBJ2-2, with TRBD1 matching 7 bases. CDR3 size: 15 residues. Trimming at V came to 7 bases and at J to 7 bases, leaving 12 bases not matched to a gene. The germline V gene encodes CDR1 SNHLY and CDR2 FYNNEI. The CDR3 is CASTGTRGLSGELFF. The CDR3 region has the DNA TGTGCCAGCACGGGGACAAGGGGGCTAAGCGGGGAGCTGTTTTTT.

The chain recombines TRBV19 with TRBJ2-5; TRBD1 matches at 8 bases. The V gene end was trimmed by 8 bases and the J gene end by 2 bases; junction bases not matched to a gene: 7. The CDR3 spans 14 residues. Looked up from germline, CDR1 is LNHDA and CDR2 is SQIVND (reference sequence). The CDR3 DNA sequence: TGTGCCAGTGGATGGGGGACAGGTCAAGAGACCCAGTACTTC. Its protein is CASGWGTGQETQYF. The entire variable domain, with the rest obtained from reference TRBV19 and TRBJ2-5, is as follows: DGGITQSPKYLFRKEGQNVTLSCEQNLNHDAMYWYRQDPGQGLRLIYYSQIVNDFQKGDIAEGYSVSREKKESFPLTVTSAQKNPTAFYLCASGWGTGQETQYFGPGTRLLVL.

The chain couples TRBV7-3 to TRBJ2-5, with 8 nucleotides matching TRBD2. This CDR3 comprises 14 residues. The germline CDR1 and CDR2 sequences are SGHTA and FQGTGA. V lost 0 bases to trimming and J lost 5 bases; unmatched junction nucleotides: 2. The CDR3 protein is CASSLTAGEETQYF. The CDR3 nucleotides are TGTGCCAGCAGCTTAACAGCGGGAGAGGAGACCCAGTACTTC.

The CDR3 is CASSLRTGATYEQYF. In DNA form, the CDR3 reads TGCGCCAGCAGCCTACGGACAGGGGCGACCTACGAGCAGTACTTC. The V call is TRBV5-1, the J call TRBJ2-7; 9 bases map to TRBD1. V was clipped by 4 bases and J by 2 bases; unmatched bases: 7. CDR3 length equals 15 residues. Germline CDR1 SGHRS, CDR2 YFSETQ.

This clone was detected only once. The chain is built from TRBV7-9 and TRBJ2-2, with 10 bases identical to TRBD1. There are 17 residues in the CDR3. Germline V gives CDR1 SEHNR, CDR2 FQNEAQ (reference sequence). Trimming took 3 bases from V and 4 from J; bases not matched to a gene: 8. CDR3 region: CASSFSPGQGTTGELFF. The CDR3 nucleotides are TGTGCCAGCAGCTTCTCACCGGGACAGGGGACCACCGGGGAGCTGTTTTTT.

Here the CDR3 reads CAWGTGKFSGTEAFF. For the CDR3, the DNA is TGTGCCTGGGGGACAGGGAAGTTCTCGGGGACTGAAGCTTTCTTT. The V call is TRBV30, the J call TRBJ1-1, with 9 bases that match TRBD1. The CDR3 length is 15 residues. V shed 5 bases and J 5 bases; nucleotides not matched to a gene: 12. The germline CDR1 and CDR2 sequences are GTSNPN and SVGIG (reference sequence). Together with reference TRBV30 and TRBJ1-1, the CDR3 gives the full variable domain: SQTIHQWPATLVQPVGSPLSLECTVEGTSNPNLYWYRQAAGRGLQLLFYSVGIGQISSEVPQNLSASRPQDRQFILSSKKLLLSDSGFYLCAWGTGKFSGTEAFFGQGTRLTVV.

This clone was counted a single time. This CDR3 is CAISDLGQGTYEQYF. Written as DNA, the CDR3 is TGTGCCATCAGTGATTTGGGACAGGGAACCTACGAGCAGTACTTC. The gene calls are TRBV10-3 and TRBJ2-7, with TRBD1 matching over 9 bases. The germline CDR1 and CDR2 sequences are ENHRY and SYGVKD. This CDR3 is 15 amino acids long. The junction had 5 bases not matched to a gene; V was cut back by 3 bases and J by 2 bases.

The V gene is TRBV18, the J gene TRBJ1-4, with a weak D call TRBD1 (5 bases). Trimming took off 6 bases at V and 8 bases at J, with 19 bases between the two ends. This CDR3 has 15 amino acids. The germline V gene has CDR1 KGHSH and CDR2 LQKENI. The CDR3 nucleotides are TGTGCCAGCTCCCCCCCAACCGGGACTCACGAAAAACTGTTTTTT. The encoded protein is CASSPPTGTHEKLFF.

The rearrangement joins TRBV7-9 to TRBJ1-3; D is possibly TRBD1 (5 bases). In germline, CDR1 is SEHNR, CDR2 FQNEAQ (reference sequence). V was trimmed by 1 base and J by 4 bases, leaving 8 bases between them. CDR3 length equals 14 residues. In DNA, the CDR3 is TGTGCCAGCAGCTTAGTTGCAGGGGGAAACACCATATATTTT. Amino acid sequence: CASSLVAGGNTIYF.

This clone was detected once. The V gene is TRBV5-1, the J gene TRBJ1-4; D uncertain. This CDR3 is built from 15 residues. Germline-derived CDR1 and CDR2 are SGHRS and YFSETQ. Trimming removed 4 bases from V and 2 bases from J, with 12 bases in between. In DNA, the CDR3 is TGCGCCAGCAGCCGCGCAGGCCAGACTAATGAAAAACTGTTTTTT. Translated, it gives CASSRAGQTNEKLFF.

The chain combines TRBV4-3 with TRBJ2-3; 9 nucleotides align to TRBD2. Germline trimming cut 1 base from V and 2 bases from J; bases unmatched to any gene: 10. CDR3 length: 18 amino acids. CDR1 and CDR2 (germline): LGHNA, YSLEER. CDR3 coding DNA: TGCGCCAGCAGCCAAGTTAGCCCCCTAGCGGGGTCCACAGATACGCAGTATTTT. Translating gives CASSQVSPLAGSTDTQYF.

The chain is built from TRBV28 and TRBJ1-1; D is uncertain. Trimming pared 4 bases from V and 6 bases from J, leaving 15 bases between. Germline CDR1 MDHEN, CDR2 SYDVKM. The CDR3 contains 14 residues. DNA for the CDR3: TGTGCCAGCAGTTCAAGTAGTCTCGACCCTGAAGCTTTCTTT. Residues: CASSSSSLDPEAFF.

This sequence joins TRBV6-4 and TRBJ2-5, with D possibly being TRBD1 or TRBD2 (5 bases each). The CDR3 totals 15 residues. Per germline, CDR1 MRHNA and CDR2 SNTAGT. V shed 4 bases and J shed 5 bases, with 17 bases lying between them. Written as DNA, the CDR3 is TGTGCCAGCAGTGCCGACCCCGGGACGCGGGAGACCCAGTACTTC. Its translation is CASSADPGTRETQYF.

The CDR3 region is CASSLGSTQYF. CDR3 DNA: TGTGCCAGCAGCTTAGGAAGCACGCAGTATTTT. The chain recombines TRBV11-3 with TRBJ2-3; no clear D gene. Trimming stripped 1 base from V and 9 bases from J, with 5 bases between. Per germline, CDR1 SGHNT and CDR2 YENEEA. The CDR3 totals 11 residues.

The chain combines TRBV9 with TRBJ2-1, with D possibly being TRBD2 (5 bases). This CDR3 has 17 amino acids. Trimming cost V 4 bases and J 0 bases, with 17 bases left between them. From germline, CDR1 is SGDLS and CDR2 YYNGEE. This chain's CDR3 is CASSPPGSEYSYNEQFF. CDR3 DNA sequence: TGTGCCAGCAGCCCCCCTGGGAGCGAATACTCCTACAATGAGCAGTTCTTC.

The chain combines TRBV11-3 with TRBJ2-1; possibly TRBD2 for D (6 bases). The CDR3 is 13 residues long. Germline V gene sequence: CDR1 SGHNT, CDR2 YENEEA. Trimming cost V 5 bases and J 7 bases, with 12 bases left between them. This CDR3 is CASSRDSGNEQFF. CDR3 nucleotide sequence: TGTGCCAGCAGCCGGGATAGCGGTAATGAGCAGTTCTTC.

CDR3 DNA: TGTGCCAGCAGCCAAGGGGACAGGGCTTCGGATACGCAGTATTTT. It encodes CASSQGDRASDTQYF. V usage is TRBV16 and J usage is TRBJ2-3; 9 bases line up with TRBD1. CDR1 and CDR2 (germline): KGHSY, FQNENV. The CDR3 extends over 15 amino acids. The ends lost 2 bases at V and 6 bases at J; junction bases unmatched: 6.